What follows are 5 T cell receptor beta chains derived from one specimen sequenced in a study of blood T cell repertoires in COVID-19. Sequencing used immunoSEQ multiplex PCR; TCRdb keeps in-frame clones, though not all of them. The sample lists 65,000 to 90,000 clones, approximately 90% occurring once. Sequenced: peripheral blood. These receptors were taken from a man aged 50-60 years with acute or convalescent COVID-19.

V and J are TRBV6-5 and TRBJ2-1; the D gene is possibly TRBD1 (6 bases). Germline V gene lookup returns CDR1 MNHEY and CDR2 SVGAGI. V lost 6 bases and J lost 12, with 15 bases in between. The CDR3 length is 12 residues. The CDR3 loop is CASRTTRGAQFF. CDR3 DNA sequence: TGTGCCAGCAGAACAACCAGGGGTGCGCAGTTCTTC.

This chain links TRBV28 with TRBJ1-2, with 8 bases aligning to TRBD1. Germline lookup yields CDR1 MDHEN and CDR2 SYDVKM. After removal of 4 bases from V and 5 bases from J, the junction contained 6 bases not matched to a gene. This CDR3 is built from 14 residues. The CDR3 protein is CASSSPQGAYGYTF. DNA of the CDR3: TGTGCCAGCAGTTCTCCGCAGGGGGCTTATGGCTACACCTTC.

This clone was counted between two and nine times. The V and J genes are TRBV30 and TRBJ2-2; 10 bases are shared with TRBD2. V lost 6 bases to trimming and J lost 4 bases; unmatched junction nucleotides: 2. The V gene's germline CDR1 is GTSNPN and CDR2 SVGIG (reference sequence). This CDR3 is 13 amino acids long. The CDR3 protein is CACERGGTGELFF. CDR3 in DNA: TGTGCCTGCGAGCGGGGGGGCACCGGGGAGCTGTTTTTT.

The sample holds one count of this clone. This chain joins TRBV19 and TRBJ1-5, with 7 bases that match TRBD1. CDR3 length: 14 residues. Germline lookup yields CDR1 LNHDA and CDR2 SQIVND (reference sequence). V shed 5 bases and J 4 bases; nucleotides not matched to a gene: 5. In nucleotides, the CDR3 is TGTGCCAGTAGTTCCGGACAGGCGAATCAGCCCCAGCATTTT. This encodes CASSSGQANQPQHF.

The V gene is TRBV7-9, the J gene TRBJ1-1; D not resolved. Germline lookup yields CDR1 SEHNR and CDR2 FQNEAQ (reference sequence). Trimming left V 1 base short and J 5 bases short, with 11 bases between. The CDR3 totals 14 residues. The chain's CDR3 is CASSLVLGGTEAFF. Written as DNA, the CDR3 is TGTGCCAGCAGCTTAGTTTTAGGCGGGACTGAAGCTTTCTTT.